This T cell receptor (beta chain) was obtained from a study of T-cell memory formation after mild COVID-19. Findings and limits, study-wide: Among contracting clones, CD4+ were mainly CM/EM and CD8+ enriched in EMRA.

V was clipped by 3 bases and J by 1 base; unmatched bases: 7. The CDR3 is 17 amino acids. Points on this clonotype: What it recognizes is unknown.

TCRdb re-derived calls from the 5' RACE reads in MiXCR, one entry per CDR3 protein. The table lists some 350,000 distinct CDR3 sequences, about 15% of them singletons. Sequencing was done on a sample of PBMCs or a T cell subset sorted from them (not recorded which). V usage is TRBV12-3 or TRBV12-4 and J usage is TRBJ1-5; 9 bases agree with TRBD1. This clonotype originated in a man aged 18 to 29 who had mild COVID-19 (a few samples of this study predate the infection). Cell type and time point are not known. DNA of the CDR3: TGTGCCAGCAGTTTGGACAGGGGAGGAGGGAGCAATCAGCCCCAGCATTTT. Its protein product is CASSLDRGGGSNQPQHF.